What follows are 26 T cell receptor beta chains derived from one specimen sequenced in a study of human T cells and chemical hapten exposure. Each CDR3 protein gets one entry after TCRdb re-called the RACE reads with MiXCR. The sample shows fewer than 400,000 distinct CDR3 sequences, 6% to 8.5% of them seen only once. Time point defined: patch test 1, 2 weeks after DPC sensitization. Treatment reported: therapeutic diphenylcyclopropenone sensitization with weekly scalp DPC. This material consisted of whole blood, taken in connection with sensitization to the hapten diphenylcyclopropenone (DPC). These receptors were collected from a woman aged 18-30 years with alopecia areata. Some clones in this sample may be carry-over from other donors' samples.

A few counts support this clonotype. The chain uses TRBV27 and TRBJ2-7; the D gene is possibly TRBD1 (6 bases). V was clipped by 4 bases and J by 6 bases, with 13 bases between them. The CDR3 is 13 residues long. CDR1 is MNHEY, CDR2 SMNVEV, per germline (reference sequence). The CDR3 protein is CASSSEQGSEQYF. In DNA, the CDR3 is TGTGCCAGCAGTTCTGAACAGGGCAGCGAGCAGTACTTC.

The table lists this clonotype with a few counts. The CDR3 protein is CASSVGISGGAADTQYF. CDR3 sequence (DNA): TGTGCCAGCAGCGTAGGGATTAGCGGGGGGGCCGCAGATACGCAGTATTTT. J is TRBJ2-3 and V is TRBV9, with 11 bases identical to TRBD2. V trimming: 0 bases; J trimming: 4 bases; junction bases outside the gene matches: 7. The germline V gene encodes CDR1 SGDLS and CDR2 YYNGEE. The CDR3 covers 17 residues.

This clonotype was seen more than once but under ten times. The chain recombines TRBV7-3 with TRBJ2-3; no clear D gene. CDR3 length: 14 amino acids. CDR1 is SGHTA, CDR2 FQGTGA, per germline. V was trimmed by 1 base and J by 4 bases, leaving 9 bases between them. This chain's CDR3 is CASSLNRVADTQYF. The CDR3 coding sequence is TGTGCCAGCAGCTTAAACCGGGTGGCAGATACGCAGTATTTT.

This clonotype was seen a handful of times. V is TRBV18 and J is TRBJ2-7, with 7 positions matching TRBD1. This CDR3 has 16 residues. The germline V gene encodes CDR1 KGHSH and CDR2 LQKENI. J gave up 0 bases and V 6 bases, and 11 bases lay outside the gene matches. The CDR3 DNA reads TGTGCCAGCTCTCACCTCGAGAGACAGGGCTCCTACGAGCAGTACTTC. This translates into CASSHLERQGSYEQYF.

At least ten counts were recorded for this clonotype. V is TRBV7-9 and J is TRBJ2-1; D uncertain. V lost 4 bases and J lost 9, with 4 bases in between. The CDR3 is 10 residues long. Germline V CDR1 and CDR2: SEHNR, FQNEAQ (reference sequence). The CDR3 DNA sequence: TGTGCCAGCAGCTGGGTTGAGCAGTTCTTC. Encoded protein: CASSWVEQFF.

In its sample, this clonotype was seen many times. This chain connects TRBV12-3 or TRBV12-4 to TRBJ2-3, with a weak D call TRBD2 (7 bases). The CDR3 sequence is 15 residues long. V shed 6 bases and J shed 8 bases, with 21 bases lying between them. Here the CDR3 DNA reads TGTGCCAGCAGCCCCCCGGGGGGCTTCGGACGTACGCAGTATTTT. It yields the protein CASSPPGGFGRTQYF.

This chain links TRBV7-2 with TRBJ1-3; D is undetermined. V dropped 3 bases and J dropped 0 bases, with 12 bases sitting between them. The germline V gene has CDR1 SGHTA and CDR2 FQGNSA. The length of the CDR3 is 16 residues. For the CDR3, the DNA is TGTGCCAGCAGCTTTGGGCAGGCCATCTCTGGAAACACCATATATTTT. Translated: CASSFGQAISGNTIYF.

The chain is built from TRBV4-1 and TRBJ1-4; D call uncertain. Trimming cost V 2 bases and J 4 bases, with 11 bases left between them. Germline lookup yields CDR1 MGHRA and CDR2 YSYEKL. This CDR3 region has 15 residues. The CDR3, as DNA: TGCGCCAGCAGCCAACTCGGACTGATTAATGAAAAACTGTTTTTT. Its protein is CASSQLGLINEKLFF.

V is TRBV9 and J is TRBJ2-4; TRBD2 is a possible D gene (5 bases). This CDR3 is built from 13 residues. Germline V lookup: CDR1 SGDLS, CDR2 YYNGEE. V lost 7 bases and J 3 bases, leaving 11 bases between the germline ends. The CDR3 is CASGGEDKNIQYF. The CDR3 DNA reads TGTGCCAGCGGAGGCGAGGACAAAAACATTCAGTACTTC.

This clonotype has more than one count but fewer than ten. J is TRBJ2-3 and V is TRBV29-1; tentative D call: TRBD2 (6 bases). Germline CDR1 reads SQVTM; CDR2 reads ANQGSEA. With 4 bases removed from V and 2 bases from J, the gap between germline ends came to 10 bases. The CDR3 is 13 amino acids. The CDR3: CSVVGDSTDTQYF. CDR3 coding DNA: TGCAGCGTTGTAGGGGACTCCACAGATACGCAGTATTTT.

This clonotype showed up just a few times. The V call is TRBV6-1, the J call TRBJ2-2; D is possibly TRBD1 (6 bases). The CDR3 loop spans 18 amino acids. Germline loops: CDR1 MNHNS, CDR2 SASEGT. V gave up 8 bases and J gave up 0 bases, with 22 bases separating them. The CDR3: CASGYSGQNFANTGELFF. CDR3 coding DNA: TGTGCCAGCGGATATTCCGGACAGAATTTCGCGAACACCGGGGAGCTGTTTTTT.

In the case of this clonotype: Without the conserved terminal phenylalanine or tryptophan, this CDR3 likely stems from a read error. The V call is TRBV4-1, the J call TRBJ1-1; 7 bases map to TRBD1. With 0 bases clipped from V and 3 bases from J, the junction kept 16 bases outside the gene matches. The CDR3 has 19 residues. Germline CDR1 is MGHRA and CDR2 is YSYEKL. CDR3 in DNA: TGCGCCAGCAGCCAAGATCCAGTAGTGACAGGGACTTTCGACACTGAAGCTTTCATT. Its protein product is CASSQDPVVTGTFDTEAFI.

This clonotype was picked up many times. V is TRBV9 and J is TRBJ1-2; D gene uncertain. Germline values: CDR1 SGDLS, CDR2 YYNGEE. The CDR3 sequence is 16 residues long. Trimming stripped 4 bases from V and 1 base from J, with 17 bases between. CDR3 sequence (DNA): TGTGCCAGCAGCCCGCAGATTAGCGACCTTAACTATGGCTACACCTTC. This encodes CASSPQISDLNYGYTF.

V gene TRBV7-8 combines with J gene TRBJ2-1; D is ambiguous. The V end was cut by 0 bases, the J end by 10 bases, with 7 bases between. Germline CDR1 is SGHVS and CDR2 is FQNEAQ. This CDR3 has 12 amino acids. CDR3 loop: CASSLAVREQFF. CDR3 nucleotides: TGTGCCAGCAGCTTAGCGGTGCGCGAGCAGTTCTTC.

A few counts support this clonotype. V and J are TRBV20-1 and TRBJ1-2; the D is unclear. CDR3 length: 13 amino acids. V was clipped by 2 bases and J by 6 bases, with 13 bases between them. Per the germline V gene, CDR1 is DFQATT and CDR2 is SNEGSKA (reference sequence). The CDR3 DNA reads TGCAGTGCTAGAAGGGTGGAGGTCGATGGCTACACCTTC. Amino acids: CSARRVEVDGYTF.

This clonotype was counted at least ten times. The chain joins TRBV29-1 to TRBJ1-6; 8 bases are a match to TRBD1. CDR1 and CDR2 (germline): SQVTM, ANQGSEA. The junction had 7 bases not matched to a gene; V was cut back by 6 bases and J by 9 bases. The CDR3 extends over 13 amino acids. CDR3 protein: CSVGQGVGSPLHF. As DNA, the CDR3 is TGCAGCGTCGGACAGGGCGTCGGTTCACCCCTCCACTTT.

This clonotype came up many times. The chain recombines TRBV5-1 with TRBJ2-5; TRBD2 matches at 7 bases. Germline CDR1 is SGHRS and CDR2 is YFSETQ. This CDR3 contains 15 residues. The trim removed 0 bases at V and 3 bases at J, leaving 5 bases unmatched. The CDR3 DNA reads as TGCGCCAGCAGCTTGGCCCCCGGACTAGAAGAGACCCAGTACTTC. Translated: CASSLAPGLEETQYF.

This clonotype was detected a few times. This chain connects TRBV27 to TRBJ1-2; 8 bases align to TRBD1. CDR3 length: 17 residues. Per the germline V gene, CDR1 is MNHEY and CDR2 is SMNVEV (reference sequence). The J segment lost 5 bases and the V segment lost 5 bases, leaving 16 bases of the junction unmatched. The CDR3 loop is CASSLNRPVDRGYGYTF. CDR3 DNA sequence: TGTGCCAGCAGTCTTAACCGGCCAGTCGACAGGGGTTATGGCTACACCTTC.

This clonotype was recorded at least ten times. The chain has TRBV7-6 and TRBJ2-7; the D is unclear. The CDR3 length is 16 residues. Looked up from germline, CDR1 is SGHVS and CDR2 is FNYEAQ. V dropped 1 base and J dropped 0 bases, with 13 bases sitting between them. CDR3 sequence: CASSLENARFSYEQYF. As DNA, the CDR3 is TGTGCCAGCAGCTTAGAGAATGCGCGATTCTCCTACGAGCAGTACTTC.

This clonotype showed up many times. An end of the junction differs from the germline gene, which may be a read error. The genes are TRBV7-7 and TRBJ2-3, with a possible D match to TRBD2 (6 bases). Germline CDR1 is SSHAT and CDR2 is FNYEAQ (reference sequence). CDR3 length: 14 residues. In DNA form, the CDR3 reads TGTGCTAGCAGCCCCGACCACGCGGGGGATACGCAGTATTTT. Translation gives CASSPDHAGDTQYF.

This clonotype has ten or more counts. The chain links TRBV20-1 to TRBJ2-1; perhaps TRBD2 as D (6 bases). From germline, CDR1 is DFQATT and CDR2 SNEGSKA (reference sequence). The CDR3 is 16 amino acids. With 5 bases removed from V and 0 bases from J, the gap between germline ends came to 17 bases. This CDR3 is CSAGDPSGPSYNEQFF. Written as DNA, the CDR3 is TGCAGTGCTGGGGACCCCAGCGGGCCCTCCTACAATGAGCAGTTCTTC.

This clonotype was recorded a few times. V is TRBV5-1 and J is TRBJ2-5; the D is unclear. This CDR3 is built from 13 residues. Trimming pared 3 bases from V and 5 bases from J, leaving 11 bases between. In germline, CDR1 is SGHRS, CDR2 YFSETQ. This chain's CDR3 is CASSWDARETQYF. The CDR3 DNA reads as TGCGCCAGCAGCTGGGATGCGAGGGAGACCCAGTACTTC.

This clonotype has at least ten counts. V gene TRBV4-3 combines with J gene TRBJ2-3; possible D gene TRBD1, 6 bases. In germline, CDR1 is LGHNA, CDR2 YSLEER. The CDR3 length is 16 residues. Trimming stripped 4 bases from V and 8 bases from J, with 22 bases between. CDR3 nucleotide sequence: TGCGCCAGCAGCCGACAGGCCGGGTCCCAAGGGGGTACGCAGTATTTT. This translates into CASSRQAGSQGGTQYF.

This clonotype has just a few counts. The chain has TRBV29-1 and TRBJ1-2; possible D gene TRBD1, 6 bases. V shed 4 bases and J shed 7 bases, with 13 bases lying between them. This CDR3 has 12 amino acids. Germline V gene sequence: CDR1 SQVTM, CDR2 ANQGSEA. The CDR3 protein is CSVGRGVVGYTF. Here the CDR3 DNA reads TGCAGCGTTGGCAGGGGAGTAGTTGGCTACACCTTC. The entire variable domain, with the rest obtained from reference TRBV29-1 and TRBJ1-2, is as follows: SAVISQKPSRDICQRGTSLTIQCQVDSQVTMMFWYRQQPGQSLTLIATANQGSEATYESGFVIDKFPISRPNLTFSTLTVSNMSPEDSSIYLCSVGRGVVGYTFGSGTRLTVV.

This clonotype was detected only a few times. V gene TRBV6-5 combines with J gene TRBJ2-3; no reliable D call. V lost 2 bases to trimming and J lost 2 bases, with 8 bases between them. Germline values: CDR1 MNHEY, CDR2 SVGAGI. The CDR3 consists of 14 residues. The CDR3, as DNA: TGTGCCAGCAGTTACCGAAGGGACACAGATACGCAGTATTTT. Translating it yields CASSYRRDTDTQYF.

CDR3 residues: CASSQDTSNSIQYF. In nucleotides, the CDR3 is TGTGCCAGCAGCCAAGATACTAGCAACAGCATTCAGTACTTC. This chain links TRBV3-1 with TRBJ2-4, with D maybe TRBD2 (6 bases). Germline V gene sequence: CDR1 LGHDT, CDR2 YNNKEL (reference sequence). The V and J ends lost 0 bases and 9 bases respectively, with 12 bases between them. This CDR3 spans 14 amino acids.